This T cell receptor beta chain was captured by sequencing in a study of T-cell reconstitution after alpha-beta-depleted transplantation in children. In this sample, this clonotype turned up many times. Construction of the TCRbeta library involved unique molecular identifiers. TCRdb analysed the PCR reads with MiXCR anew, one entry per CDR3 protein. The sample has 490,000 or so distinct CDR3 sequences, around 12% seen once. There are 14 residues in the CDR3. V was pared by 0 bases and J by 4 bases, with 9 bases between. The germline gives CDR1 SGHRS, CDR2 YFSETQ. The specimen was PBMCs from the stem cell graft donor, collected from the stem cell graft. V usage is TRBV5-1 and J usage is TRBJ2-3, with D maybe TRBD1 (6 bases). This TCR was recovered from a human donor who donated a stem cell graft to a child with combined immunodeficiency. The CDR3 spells CASSLGQEADTQYF. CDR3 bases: TGCGCCAGCAGCTTGGGACAGGAAGCAGATACGCAGTATTTT.